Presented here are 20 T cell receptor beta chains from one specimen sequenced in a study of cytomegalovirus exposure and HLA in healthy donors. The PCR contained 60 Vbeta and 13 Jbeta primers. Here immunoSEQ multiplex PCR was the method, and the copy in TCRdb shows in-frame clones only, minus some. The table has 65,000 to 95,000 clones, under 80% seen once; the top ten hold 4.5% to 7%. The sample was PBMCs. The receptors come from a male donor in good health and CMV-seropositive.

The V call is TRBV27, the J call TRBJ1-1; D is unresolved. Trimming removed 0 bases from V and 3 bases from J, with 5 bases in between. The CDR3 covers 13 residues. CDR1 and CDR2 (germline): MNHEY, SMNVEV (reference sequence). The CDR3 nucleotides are TGTGCCAGCAGTTTATCCTTCGACACTGAAGCTTTCTTT. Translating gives CASSLSFDTEAFF.

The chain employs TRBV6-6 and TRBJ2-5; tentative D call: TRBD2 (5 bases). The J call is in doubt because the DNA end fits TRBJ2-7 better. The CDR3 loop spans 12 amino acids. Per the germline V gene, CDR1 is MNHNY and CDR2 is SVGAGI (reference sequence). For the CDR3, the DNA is TGTGCCAGCGAGGGCTACAACTACGAGCAGTACTTC. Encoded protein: CASEGYNYEQYF.

The CDR3 loop is CASRTGTGVNYGYTF. CDR3 coding DNA: TGTGCCAGCAGAACCGGGACAGGGGTTAACTATGGCTACACCTTC. This chain connects TRBV6-6 to TRBJ1-2; 10 bases line up with TRBD1. The CDR3 is 15 amino acids. The germline V gene encodes CDR1 MNHNY and CDR2 SVGAGI (reference sequence). Losses at the gene ends were 6 bases for V and 1 base for J; bases not matched to a gene: 5.

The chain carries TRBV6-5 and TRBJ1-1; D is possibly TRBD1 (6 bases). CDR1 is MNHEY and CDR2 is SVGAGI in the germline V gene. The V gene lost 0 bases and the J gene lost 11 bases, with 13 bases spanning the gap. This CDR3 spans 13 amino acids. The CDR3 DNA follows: TGTGCCAGCAGTTACTCCAGGGACATGGAGGCTTTCTTT. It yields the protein CASSYSRDMEAFF.

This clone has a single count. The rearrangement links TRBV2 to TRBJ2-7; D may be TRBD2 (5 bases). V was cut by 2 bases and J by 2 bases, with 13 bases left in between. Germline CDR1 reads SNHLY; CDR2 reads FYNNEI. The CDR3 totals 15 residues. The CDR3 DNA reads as TGTGCCAGCAGTGAACAGGTCGACGGGGCCTACGAGCAGTACTTC. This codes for CASSEQVDGAYEQYF.

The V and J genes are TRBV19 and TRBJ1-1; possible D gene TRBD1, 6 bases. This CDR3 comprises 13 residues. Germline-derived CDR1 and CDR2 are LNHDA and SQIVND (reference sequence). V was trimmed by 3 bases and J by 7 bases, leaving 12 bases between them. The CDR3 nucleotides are TGTGCCAGTAGTATCATGGGGGCCTTTGAAGCTTTCTTT. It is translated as CASSIMGAFEAFF.

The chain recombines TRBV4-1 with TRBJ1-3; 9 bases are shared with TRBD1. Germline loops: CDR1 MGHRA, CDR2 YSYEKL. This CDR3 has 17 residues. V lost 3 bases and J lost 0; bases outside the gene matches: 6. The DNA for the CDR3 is TGCGCCAGCAGCCAGGGGACAGGGATTTTCTCTGGAAACACCATATATTTT. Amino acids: CASSQGTGIFSGNTIYF.

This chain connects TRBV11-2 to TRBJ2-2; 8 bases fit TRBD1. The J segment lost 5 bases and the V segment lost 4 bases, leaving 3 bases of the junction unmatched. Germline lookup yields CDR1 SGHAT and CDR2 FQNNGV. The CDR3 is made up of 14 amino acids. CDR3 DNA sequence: TGTGCCAGCAGCTCCTACAGGGGGACCGGGGAGCTGTTTTTT. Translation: CASSSYRGTGELFF.

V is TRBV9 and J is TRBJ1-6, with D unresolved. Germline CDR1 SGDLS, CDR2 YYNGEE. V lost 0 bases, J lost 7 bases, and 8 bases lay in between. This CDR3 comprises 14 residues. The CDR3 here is CASSVEAGNSPLHF. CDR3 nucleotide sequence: TGTGCCAGCAGCGTAGAGGCAGGCAATTCACCCCTCCACTTT.

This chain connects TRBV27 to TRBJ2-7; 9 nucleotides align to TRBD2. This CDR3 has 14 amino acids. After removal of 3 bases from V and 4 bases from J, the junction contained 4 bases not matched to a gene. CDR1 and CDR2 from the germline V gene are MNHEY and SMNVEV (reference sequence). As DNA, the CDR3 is TGTGCCAGCAGTTTTGCGGGGGGGCTGTACGAGCAGTACTTC. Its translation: CASSFAGGLYEQYF.

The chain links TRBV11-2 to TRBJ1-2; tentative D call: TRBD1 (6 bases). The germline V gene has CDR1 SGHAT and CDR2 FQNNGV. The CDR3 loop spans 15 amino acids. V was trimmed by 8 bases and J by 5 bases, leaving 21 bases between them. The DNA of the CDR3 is TGTGCCAGCGACGGGCCTTTTACAAGGGGGTATGGCTACACCTTC. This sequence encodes CASDGPFTRGYGYTF.

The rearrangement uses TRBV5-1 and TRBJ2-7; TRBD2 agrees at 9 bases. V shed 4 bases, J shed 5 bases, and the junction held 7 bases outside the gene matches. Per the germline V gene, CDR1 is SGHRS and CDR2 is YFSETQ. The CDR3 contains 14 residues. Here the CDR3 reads CASSQAGGNNEQYF. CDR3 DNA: TGCGCCAGCAGCCAAGCGGGAGGAAACAACGAGCAGTACTTC.

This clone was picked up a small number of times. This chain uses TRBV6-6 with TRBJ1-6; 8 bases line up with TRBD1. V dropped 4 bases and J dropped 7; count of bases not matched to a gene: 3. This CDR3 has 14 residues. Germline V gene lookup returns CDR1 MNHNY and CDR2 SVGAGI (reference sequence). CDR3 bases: TGTGCCAGCAGTTCCGGGACAGGAAATTCACCCCTCCACTTT. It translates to CASSSGTGNSPLHF.

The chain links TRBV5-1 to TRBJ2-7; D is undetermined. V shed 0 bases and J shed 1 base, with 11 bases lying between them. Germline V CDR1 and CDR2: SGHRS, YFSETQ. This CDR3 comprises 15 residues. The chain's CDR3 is CASSLEVGRSYEQYF. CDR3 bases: TGCGCCAGCAGCTTGGAGGTGGGCAGATCCTACGAGCAGTACTTC. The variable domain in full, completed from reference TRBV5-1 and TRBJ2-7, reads KAGVTQTPRYLIKTRGQQVTLSCSPISGHRSVSWYQQTPGQGLQFLFEYFSETQRNKGNFPGRFSGRQFSNSRSEMNVSTLELGDSALYLCASSLEVGRSYEQYFGPGTRLTVT.

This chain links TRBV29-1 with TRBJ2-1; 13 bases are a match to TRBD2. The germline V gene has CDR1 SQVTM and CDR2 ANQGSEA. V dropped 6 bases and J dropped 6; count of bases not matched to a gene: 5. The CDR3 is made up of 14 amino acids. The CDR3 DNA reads TGCAGCGTCGAGGGACTAGCGGGACGCAATGAGCAGTTCTTC. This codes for CSVEGLAGRNEQFF.

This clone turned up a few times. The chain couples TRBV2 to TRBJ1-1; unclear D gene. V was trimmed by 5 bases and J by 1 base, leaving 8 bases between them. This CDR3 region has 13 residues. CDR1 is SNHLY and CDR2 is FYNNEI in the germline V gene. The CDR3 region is CASSSAGNTEAFF. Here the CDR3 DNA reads TGTGCCAGCAGTAGTGCGGGGAACACTGAAGCTTTCTTT.

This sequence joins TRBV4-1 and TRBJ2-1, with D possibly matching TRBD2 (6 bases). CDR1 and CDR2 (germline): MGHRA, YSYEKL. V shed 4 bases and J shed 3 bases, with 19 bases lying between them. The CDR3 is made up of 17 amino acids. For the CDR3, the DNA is TGCGCCAGCAGCCCCTGGGCCAGCGGACTAAACTACAATGAGCAGTTCTTC. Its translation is CASSPWASGLNYNEQFF.

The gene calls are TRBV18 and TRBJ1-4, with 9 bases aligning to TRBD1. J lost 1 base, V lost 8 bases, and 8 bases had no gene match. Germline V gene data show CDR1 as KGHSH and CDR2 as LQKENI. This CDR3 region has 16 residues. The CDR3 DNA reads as TGTGCCAGCACGTCGGGACAGGGTGGAACTAATGAAAAACTGTTTTTT. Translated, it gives CASTSGQGGTNEKLFF.

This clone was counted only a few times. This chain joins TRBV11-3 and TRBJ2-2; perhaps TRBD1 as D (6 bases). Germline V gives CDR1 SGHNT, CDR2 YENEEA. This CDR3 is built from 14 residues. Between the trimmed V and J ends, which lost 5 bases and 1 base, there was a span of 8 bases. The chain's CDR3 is CASSQGGNTGELFF. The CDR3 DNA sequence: TGTGCCAGCAGCCAAGGGGGGAACACCGGGGAGCTGTTTTTT.

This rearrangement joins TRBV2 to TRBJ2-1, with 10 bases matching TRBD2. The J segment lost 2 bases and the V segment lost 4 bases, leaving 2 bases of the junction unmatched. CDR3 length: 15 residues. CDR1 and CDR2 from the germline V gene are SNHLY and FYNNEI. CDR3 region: CASSVTSGTYNEQFF. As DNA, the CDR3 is TGTGCCAGCAGTGTCACTAGCGGGACCTACAATGAGCAGTTCTTC.